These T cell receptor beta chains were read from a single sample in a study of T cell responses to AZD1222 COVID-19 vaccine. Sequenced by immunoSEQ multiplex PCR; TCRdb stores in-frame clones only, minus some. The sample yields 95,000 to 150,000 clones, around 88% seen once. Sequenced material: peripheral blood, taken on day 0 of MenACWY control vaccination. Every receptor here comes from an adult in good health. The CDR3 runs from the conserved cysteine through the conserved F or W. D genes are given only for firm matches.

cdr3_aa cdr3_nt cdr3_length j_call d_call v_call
CASNREASNEKLFF TGTGCCAGCAACAGGGAGGCGAGTAATGAAAAACTGTTTTTT 14 TRBJ1-4 . TRBV2
CASSEPGSADTQYF TGCGCCAGCAGTGAGCCAGGATCAGCAGATACGCAGTATTTT 14 TRBJ2-3 . TRBV10-1
CASSTQGNTEAFF TGTGCCAGCAGCACACAGGGGAACACTGAAGCTTTCTTT 13 TRBJ1-1 . TRBV6-5
CASSLTGTTNYGYTF TGTGCCAGCAGCTTAACCGGGACAACAAACTATGGCTACACCTTC 15 TRBJ1-2 . TRBV7-9
CASSQGDSRGNQPQHF TGCGCCAGCAGCCAAGGGGACAGTCGCGGCAATCAGCCCCAGCATTTT 16 TRBJ1-5 TRBD1 TRBV4-1
CASSLQREYQETQYF TGTGCCAGCAGCCTACAGCGGGAGTACCAAGAGACCCAGTACTTC 15 TRBJ2-5 TRBD2 TRBV11-3
CASSLVGNYGYTF TGCGCCAGCAGCTTGGTGGGAAACTATGGCTACACCTTC 13 TRBJ1-2 . TRBV5-1
CASSYSGTGFYEQYF TGTGCCAGCAGTTACTCCGGGACAGGGTTCTACGAGCAGTACTTC 15 TRBJ2-7 TRBD1 TRBV6-5
CASSPQGTHNQPQHF TGTGCCAGTAGTCCACAGGGGACCCACAATCAGCCCCAGCATTTT 15 TRBJ1-5 TRBD1 TRBV19
CASSLGARGRGGVNQPQHF TGTGCCAGCAGCTTGGGCGCCCGGGGGCGCGGGGGGGTAAATCAGCCCCAGCATTTT 19 TRBJ1-5 . TRBV5-6